This TCR beta chain originates from a study of blood T cell repertoires in COVID-19. The wider study: From the United States, Italy and Spain came samples of acute and convalescent COVID-19.

Seattle's enrolled individuals joined amid active infection and were then monitored longitudinally. Produced via immunoSEQ multiplex PCR; TCRdb's table is partial and in-frame only. Of roughly 110,000 clones in the sample, around 78% were seen once. The sequencing sample was made of peripheral blood. This TCR came from a man older than 75 with COVID-19, enrolled during active disease.

The CDR3 sequence is CASSSGTGTPQETQYF. CDR3 coding DNA: TGTGCCAGCAGCTCCGGGACAGGGACCCCTCAAGAGACCCAGTACTTC. The gene calls are TRBV3-1 (or the pseudogene TRBV3-2) and TRBJ2-5; 9 positions agree with TRBD1. Trimming took 5 bases from V and 2 from J; bases not matched to a gene: 9. Germline V CDR1 and CDR2: LGHDT, YNNKEL (reference sequence). There are 16 residues in the CDR3.